There are a few counts of the clone carrying this T cell receptor beta chain. The record originates from a study of blood T cell repertoires in COVID-19. Study overall: Italy, Spain and the United States were the sources of the convalescent and acute COVID-19 samples. T cells, B-cell-depleted T cells, or PBMCs provided the cDNA or gDNA that served as material.

This CDR3 spans 16 amino acids. V was clipped by 5 bases and J by 0 bases; unmatched bases: 6. Germline V gene sequence: CDR1 LNHDA, CDR2 SQIVND (reference sequence). Study processing details: Estimated nucleated cell counts came from reference gene primer amplification. The repertoire was sequenced with immunoSEQ multiplex PCR; TCRdb's copy has only in-frame clones and lacks some. From that table come the V and J calls and clone size; the DNA was used to work out D and trimming. The data show some 140,000 clones, with 65% to 80% seen just once and roughly 3.6% held by the top ten. The source material was peripheral blood. V is TRBV19 and J is TRBJ1-5, with 8 bases lining up with TRBD1. The TCR sequence derives from a man aged 55 to 69 with acute or convalescent COVID-19. The CDR3 region is CASSGQGSYSNQPQHF. CDR3 bases: TGTGCCAGTAGTGGACAGGGAAGTTATAGCAATCAGCCCCAGCATTTT.